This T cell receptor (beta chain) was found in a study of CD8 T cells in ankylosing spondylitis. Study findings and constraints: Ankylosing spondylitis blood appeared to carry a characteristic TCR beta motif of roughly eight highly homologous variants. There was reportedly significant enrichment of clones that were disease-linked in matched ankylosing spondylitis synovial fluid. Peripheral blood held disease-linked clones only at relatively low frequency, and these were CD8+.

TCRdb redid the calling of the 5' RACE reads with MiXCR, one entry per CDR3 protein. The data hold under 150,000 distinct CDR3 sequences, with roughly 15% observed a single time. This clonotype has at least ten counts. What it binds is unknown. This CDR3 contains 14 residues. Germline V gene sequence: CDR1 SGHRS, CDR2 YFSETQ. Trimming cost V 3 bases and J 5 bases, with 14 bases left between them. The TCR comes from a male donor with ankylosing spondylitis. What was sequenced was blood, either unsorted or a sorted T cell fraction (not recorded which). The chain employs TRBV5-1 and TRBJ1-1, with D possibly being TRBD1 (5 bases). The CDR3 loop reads CASSSPGGVTEAFF. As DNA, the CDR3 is TGCGCCAGCAGCTCCCCCGGAGGGGTTACTGAAGCTTTCTTT.